This section outlines one TCR beta chain sequence together with its context. No cognate antigen has been identified for it. No much larger clonotype is one base removed from it; base qualities were not supplied. The immunoSEQ Assay, a bias-controlled multiplex PCR, was used to amplify TCRbeta CDR3 regions from genomic DNA. Under the source paper's analysis protocol: The number of nucleated cells in each sample was estimated by amplification of reference gene primers within the assay. Sequence reads were collapsed and filtered to measure the absolute abundance of every unique TCRbeta CDR3 rearrangement. For each sample, productive Simpson clonality was calculated as the square root of Simpson's diversity index across productive rearrangements. TCRdb stores this immuneACCESS table with in-frame sequences only. Part of the clones is absent; in the studies checked, under half of the shortfall reflects unresolved V genes, and no reason is known for the rest. That table furnishes V, J and clone size, whereas the DNA furnished D and trimming. The sample table shows some 95,000 clones, and approximately 90% are seen once. The ten biggest clones cover roughly 4.3% of the sample.

Collaborating institutions collected whole blood in K2EDTA tubes following their own protocols. For TCRbeta analysis, collaborator samples were shipped as frozen whole blood, as isolated PBMCs, or as DNA extracted from either sample type. The sample belongs to a study of blood T cell repertoires in COVID-19 (dated by TCRdb to the early 2020s). Describing the broader study: Samples covering the acute and convalescent phases of COVID-19 were provided by collaborators in the United States, Italy and Spain. The dataset comprised deeply sampled blood TCRbeta repertoires from subjects exposed to, actively infected with, or recovered from COVID-19. The material from the prospective study consisted of cDNA or gDNA derived from T cells, B-cell-depleted T cells, or PBMCs. The repertoires were released in a freely available public database intended as a resource for research on the immune response to SARS-CoV-2. Samples came from the ongoing ImmuneRACE study (first 160 participants) plus 1,254 subjects from 6 global collaborators. Where available, HLA class I and class II types were obtained from metadata supplied by the sample provider rather than from assay-based typing. Nearly every sample came with metadata listing a de-identified subject ID, COVID-19 status, age in years and sex. What the work shows at the level of the full study, not this receptor alone: The amount of clinical and demographic metadata varied by source and participant and was provided uncurated.

Per the germline V gene (reference sequence), SEHNR is the CDR1 and FQNEAQ is the CDR2. The CDR3 contains 15 residues, cysteine and phenylalanine counted. The only DNA kept is the CDR3, 45 bases in frame from the first base. V is shortened by 7 bases, J by 1 base, and the region joining them spans 11 bases. The source of this sequence is a man between 65 and 80 years old with acute or convalescent COVID-19. The chain was built from TRBV7-9 and TRBJ1-6; the D gene is perhaps TRBD1, from 5 matching bases. The sample was peripheral blood. The DNA reads as follows: TGTGCCAGCACCCCGGGGGAGTCCTATAATTCACCCCTCCACTTT. Its protein reads: CASTPGESYNSPLHF.